This T cell receptor (beta chain) was found in a study of cytomegalovirus exposure and HLA in healthy donors. Study-wide points: A later analysis found most CMV-associated TCR beta chains apparently HLA-restricted.

The PCR was carried out with 60 Vbeta primers and 13 Jbeta primers. The table came from immunoSEQ multiplex PCR; TCRdb's copy has only in-frame clones and leaves some out. The sample has under 150,000 clones, around a tenth seen once. Worth noting for this clone: Its target is unknown.

This TCR was recovered from a male donor in good health and CMV-seronegative. Sequenced material: PBMCs.

CDR3 nucleotide sequence: TGTGCCAGCAGCGAACGGGCAGGGGGCCTCTTGAACACTGAAGCTTTCTTT. The encoded protein is CASSERAGGLLNTEAFF. V gene TRBV11-2 combines with J gene TRBJ1-1; 8 nucleotides agree with TRBD1. The CDR3 consists of 17 residues. J gave up 0 bases and V 5 bases, and 11 bases lay outside the gene matches. CDR1 and CDR2 (germline): SGHAT, FQNNGV.